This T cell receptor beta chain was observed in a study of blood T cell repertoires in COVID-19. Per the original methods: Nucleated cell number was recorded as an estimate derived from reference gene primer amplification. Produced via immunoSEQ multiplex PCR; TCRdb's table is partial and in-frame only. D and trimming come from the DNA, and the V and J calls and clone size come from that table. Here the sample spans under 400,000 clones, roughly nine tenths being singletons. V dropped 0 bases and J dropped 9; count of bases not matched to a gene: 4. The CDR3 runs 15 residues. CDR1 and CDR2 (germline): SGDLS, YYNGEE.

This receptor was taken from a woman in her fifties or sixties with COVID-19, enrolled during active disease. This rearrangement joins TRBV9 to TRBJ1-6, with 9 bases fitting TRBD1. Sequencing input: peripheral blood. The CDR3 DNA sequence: TGTGCCAGCAGCGTAGGAACAGGGGGCTCTTCACCCCTCCACTTT. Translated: CASSVGTGGSSPLHF. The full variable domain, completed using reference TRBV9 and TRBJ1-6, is DSGVTQTPKHLITATGQRVTLRCSPRSGDLSVYWYQQSLDQGLQFLIQYYNGEERAKGNILERFSAQQFPDLHSELNLSSLELGDSALYFCASSVGTGGSSPLHFGNGTRLTVT.